These 18 T cell receptor beta chains were sequenced from one sample in a study of blood T cell repertoires in COVID-19. Profiling relied on immunoSEQ multiplex PCR, and the TCRdb table lists in-frame clones only, not all of them. Of 70,000 to 95,000 clones listed, roughly 90% are singletons. The sequenced sample was peripheral blood. The receptors come from a man over 45 with COVID-19, enrolled during active disease.

This sequence joins TRBV11-3 and TRBJ2-1; D remains unclear. The length of the CDR3 is 15 residues. Germline assignment: CDR1 SGHNT and CDR2 YENEEA. The V gene lost 1 base and the J gene lost 0 bases, with 7 bases spanning the gap. The CDR3 sequence is CASSLGRNSYNEQFF. The CDR3 DNA reads as TGTGCCAGCAGCTTAGGGCGGAACTCCTACAATGAGCAGTTCTTC. Complete variable domain (other parts from reference TRBV11-3 and TRBJ2-1): EAGVVQSPRYKIIEKKQPVAFWCNPISGHNTLYWYLQNLGQGPELLIRYENEEAVDDSQLPKDRFSAERLKGVDSTLKIQPAELGDSAVYLCASSLGRNSYNEQFFGPGTRLTVL.

The chain recombines TRBV30 with TRBJ1-6, with a possible D match to TRBD1 (5 bases). Germline CDR1 is GTSNPN and CDR2 is SVGIG (reference sequence). Deletions cut 0 bases from V and 9 bases from J, with 18 bases between. This CDR3 is built from 16 residues. The CDR3 DNA is TGTGCCTGGAGTGTACAAGGGGCGCGTGTATCTTCACCCCTCCACTTT. This gives the protein CAWSVQGARVSSPLHF.

This clone came up once. This chain links TRBV5-3 with TRBJ2-3; TRBD1 matches at 7 bases. TRBV5-3 is placed among ORFs of uncertain function. The CDR3 length is 17 residues. V gave up 0 bases and J gave up 3 bases; unmatched junction bases: 10. The CDR3 bases are TGTGCCAGAAGCTTGGCGGGGTTCTACAGGGGTACAGATACGCAGTATTTT. Protein sequence: CARSLAGFYRGTDTQYF.

This chain uses TRBV11-2 with TRBJ1-2, with TRBD1 matching 7 bases. This CDR3 has 13 residues. In germline, CDR1 is SGHAT, CDR2 FQNNGV. V shed 1 base, J shed 8 bases, and the junction held 4 bases outside the gene matches. The DNA for the CDR3 is TGTGCCAGCAGCTTAGTGGCAGGGGGGGGCTACACCTTC. It translates to CASSLVAGGGYTF.

The chain couples TRBV30 to TRBJ1-4, with D tentatively TRBD1 (5 bases). The V and J ends lost 0 bases and 11 bases respectively, with 13 bases between them. CDR1 and CDR2 (germline): GTSNPN, SVGIG (reference sequence). CDR3 length: 13 residues. The CDR3 DNA follows: TGTGCCTGGAGTGTCGGGGGGACTGGGAAACTGTTTTTT. Amino acid sequence: CAWSVGGTGKLFF.

The CDR3 nucleotides read TGTGCCAGCAGTAGACAAACAACTAATGAAAAACTGTTTTTT. Protein: CASSRQTTNEKLFF. This rearrangement joins TRBV6-2 or TRBV6-3 to TRBJ1-4, with unresolved D. The V end was cut by 5 bases, the J end by 0 bases, with 7 bases between. CDR1 is MNHEY and CDR2 is SVGEGT in the germline V gene. The CDR3 extends over 14 amino acids.

The chain has TRBV10-1 and TRBJ2-1; TRBD2 aligns across 9 bases. In germline, CDR1 is WNHNN, CDR2 SYGVQD (reference sequence). V was pared by 2 bases and J by 0 bases, with 8 bases of the junction left unmatched. The CDR3 runs 18 residues. The CDR3 reads CASSENESGGHSYNEQFF. The CDR3 coding sequence is TGCGCCAGCAGTGAGAACGAAAGCGGGGGGCACTCCTACAATGAGCAGTTCTTC.

V gene TRBV19 combines with J gene TRBJ1-5; 10 bases fit TRBD1. The junction had 7 bases not matched to a gene; V was cut back by 2 bases and J by 0 bases. The CDR3 has 18 residues. Germline assignment: CDR1 LNHDA and CDR2 SQIVND (reference sequence). CDR3 sequence: CASSISGTGAYSNQPQHF. The CDR3 region has the DNA TGTGCCAGTAGTATATCCGGGACAGGGGCATATAGCAATCAGCCCCAGCATTTT.

This clone has just one count. The V gene is TRBV2, the J gene TRBJ2-7; the D gene is possibly TRBD1 (5 bases). V dropped 6 bases and J dropped 6 bases, with 12 bases sitting between them. This CDR3 is 12 amino acids long. Germline V CDR1 and CDR2: SNHLY, FYNNEI. CDR3 nucleotides: TGTGCCAGCAGGCAAGACAGTCGCGAGCAGTACTTC. Encoded protein: CASRQDSREQYF.

The V call is TRBV27, the J call TRBJ2-1; D possibly corresponds to TRBD2 (5 bases). CDR3 length: 13 amino acids. CDR1 MNHEY and CDR2 SMNVEV come from the germline V gene (reference sequence). V lost 3 bases and J lost 6, with 9 bases in between. The CDR3 coding sequence is TGTGCCAGCAGTTTCGGGGTAAGCAATGAGCAGTTCTTC. Translated: CASSFGVSNEQFF.

J is TRBJ1-2 and V is TRBV6-6, with 8 bases that match TRBD1. The CDR3 is made up of 14 amino acids. CDR1 is MNHNY and CDR2 is SVGAGI in the germline V gene (reference sequence). Trimming at V came to 2 bases and at J to 5 bases, leaving 4 bases not matched to a gene. The CDR3 nucleotides read TGTGCCAGCAGTTACCGGACAGGGATTTATGGCTACACCTTC. It is translated as CASSYRTGIYGYTF.

The V and J genes are TRBV19 and TRBJ1-5, with 7 bases matching TRBD1. With 7 bases clipped from V and 10 bases from J, the junction kept 10 bases outside the gene matches. CDR3 length: 13 amino acids. CDR1 is LNHDA and CDR2 is SQIVND in the germline V gene (reference sequence). The CDR3 coding sequence is TGTGCCAGTACCACGGAATGGGACAGTCCCCAGCATTTT. Amino acids: CASTTEWDSPQHF.

The V gene is TRBV7-3, the J gene TRBJ2-7, with TRBD2 identical over 11 bases. Germline lookup yields CDR1 SGHTA and CDR2 FQGTGA. V was clipped by 1 base and J by 1 base; unmatched bases: 0. This CDR3 has 15 residues. The DNA of the CDR3 is TGTGCCAGCAGCTTAAGACTAGCGGGGTCCTACGAGCAGTACTTC. Translation: CASSLRLAGSYEQYF.

The V and J genes are TRBV7-8 and TRBJ1-1; the D gene is possibly TRBD1 (6 bases). This CDR3 has 14 amino acids. The V end was cut by 3 bases, the J end by 5 bases, with 13 bases between. Germline-derived CDR1 and CDR2 are SGHVS and FQNEAQ. The CDR3 DNA reads TGTGCCAGCAGCTTCCGTGGGGGGGCTACTGAAGCTTTCTTT. Translated, it gives CASSFRGGATEAFF.

This rearrangement joins TRBV6-5 to TRBJ2-7; TRBD1 might be the D (5 bases). V was cut by 6 bases and J by 2 bases, with 14 bases left in between. In germline, CDR1 is MNHEY, CDR2 SVGAGI. The CDR3 totals 14 residues. CDR3 DNA sequence: TGTGCCAGCAGCAGCCGACAGCCTCCCTACGAGCAGTACTTC. Amino acid sequence: CASSSRQPPYEQYF.

This chain uses TRBV4-2 with TRBJ1-2; no firm D call. Germline CDR1 and CDR2: LGHNA and YNFKEQ. The CDR3 spans 16 residues. The ends were cut back, 0 bases at V and 2 bases at J, with 13 bases in the middle. CDR3 sequence (DNA): TGTGCCAGCAGCCAAGACCGGGGAAGCCTCAACTATGGCTACACCTTC. Its translation: CASSQDRGSLNYGYTF.

The chain couples TRBV3-1 (or the pseudogene TRBV3-2) to TRBJ1-1; D is unresolved. The CDR3 is made up of 15 amino acids. Trimming removed 1 base at V and 0 bases at J, with 9 bases between. Germline CDR1 reads LGHDT; CDR2 reads YNNKEL (reference sequence). Here the CDR3 reads CASSQGVIMNTEAFF. CDR3 DNA sequence: TGTGCCAGCAGCCAAGGAGTGATAATGAACACTGAAGCTTTCTTT.

The genes are TRBV18 and TRBJ1-5; 8 bases agree with TRBD1. CDR1 and CDR2 (germline): KGHSH, LQKENI. The CDR3 sequence is 14 residues long. V gave up 3 bases and J gave up 4 bases; unmatched junction bases: 2. CDR3 protein: CASSPRTGNQPQHF. The CDR3 DNA reads TGTGCCAGCTCACCTCGGACAGGGAATCAGCCCCAGCATTTT.